This TCR beta chain was captured in a study of shared clonotypes between healthy human individuals. Study background: The cohort had a couple of women and three men, ages 18 to 49.

CD4+ cells yielded CD45RA+ naive and CD45RA-negative memory subsets. Note on this clone: What it recognizes is unknown.

Each cell subset's genomic DNA was divided evenly among several immunoSEQ plates. Here immunoSEQ multiplex PCR was the method, and the copy in TCRdb shows in-frame clones only, minus some. The repertoire holds fewer than 3 million clones, with 80% to 95% as singletons. Broader study findings: Blood was the only sampled material, and tissue repertoires likely differ.

Trimming removed 3 bases at V and 1 base at J, with 7 bases between. The CDR3 length is 14 residues. Germline CDR1 reads LNHDA; CDR2 reads SQIVND (reference sequence). This clonotype originated in a man in his late teens or twenties in good health. Some clones in this sample may be carry-over from other donors' samples. This chain links TRBV19 with TRBJ1-5; D is undetermined. Sequencing was done on a sample of naive CD4+ T cells from PBMCs. Indicated subset: CD45RA+ positively selected. The CDR3 DNA reads TGTGCCAGTAGTATGTGGGAGAGCAATCAGCCCCAGCATTTT. It yields the protein CASSMWESNQPQHF.